Listed below are T cell receptor beta chains from one sample, sequenced in a study of T cell changes during pregnancy in multiple sclerosis. Clones were sequenced by immunoSEQ multiplex PCR, and TCRdb holds only the in-frame ones, with some missing. Among approximately 100,000 clones listed, about 91% were seen once. The material sequenced was peripheral blood, taken in the second trimester of pregnancy. These receptor sequences come from a female donor with multiple sclerosis, enrolled in a pregnancy study. The CDR3 runs from the conserved cysteine through the conserved F or W. A D gene is named only where the DNA matches it firmly. Part of the rows lack a size; the others show once, few, many or a class for expanded clones.

TRBJ1-5	TRBV27	-	TRBD1	CASSSTGGGNQPQHF	TGTGCCAGCAGTTCCACAGGGGGCGGTAATCAGCCCCAGCATTTT
TRBJ2-4	TRBV6-1	-	-	CASSETSGSLAKNIQYF	TGTGCCAGCAGTGAAACGTCAGGGTCCCTAGCCAAAAACATTCAGTACTTC
TRBJ1-2	TRBV11-3	-	TRBD1	CASSLVRGLLAYGYTF	TGTGCCAGCAGCTTAGTTAGGGGGCTGCTGGCCTATGGCTACACCTTC
TRBJ2-4	TRBV18	-	TRBD1	CASSPISGTVQNIQYF	TGTGCCAGCTCACCCATATCTGGGACAGTCCAAAACATTCAGTACTTC
TRBJ1-4	TRBV28	once	-	CASSFYRRLGGNEKLFF	TGTGCCAGCAGTTTCTACAGGCGTCTGGGGGGTAATGAAAAACTGTTTTTT
TRBJ2-1	TRBV28	once	TRBD1	CASSFPGGRLMDEQFF	TGTGCCAGCAGTTTTCCAGGGGGCCGACTAATGGATGAGCAGTTCTTC
TRBJ2-1	TRBV7-9	-	TRBD2	CASGLAGGLGNSYNEQFF	TGTGCCAGCGGACTAGCGGGAGGGCTAGGGAACTCCTACAATGAGCAGTTCTTC
TRBJ1-1	TRBV7-9	once	TRBD1	CASSLVTGDPEAFF	TGTGCCAGCAGCTTAGTAACAGGGGACCCTGAAGCTTTCTTT
TRBJ1-1	TRBV6-5	few	TRBD1	CASKLRQGSNSEAFF	TGTGCCAGCAAGCTAAGACAGGGGTCAAATTCTGAAGCTTTCTTT
TRBJ2-7	TRBV7-2	-	-	CASSLVVGGGYEQYF	TGTGCCAGCAGCTTAGTAGTAGGGGGTGGCTACGAGCAGTACTTC
TRBJ2-7	TRBV19	-	-	CASSAPGSFRAYEQYF	TGTGCCAGTAGTGCCCCCGGGTCGTTTCGGGCCTACGAGCAGTACTTC
TRBJ2-5	TRBV7-2	-	-	CASTRREGETQYF	TGTGCCAGCACCCGCCGGGAAGGTGAGACCCAGTACTTC